What follows are 18 T cell receptor beta chains derived from one specimen sequenced in a study of blood T cell repertoires in COVID-19 (dated by TCRdb to the early 2020s). Libraries were prepared through the immunoSEQ multiplex PCR assay. In TCRdb, the immuneACCESS table is reduced to in-frame sequences with V and J assigned. These tables do not hold every clone; where another copy was compared, an unresolved V gene accounts for under half, and the others remain unexplained. The sample includes over 400,000 clones, with 70% to 90% observed a single time. The top ten clonotypes cover roughly 8% of the sample. The specimen sequenced was peripheral blood. All receptors come from a woman in her forties or fifties with COVID-19, enrolled during active disease.

The chain combines TRBV5-1 with TRBJ2-7, with a tentative D call TRBD2 (6 bases). CDR3 size: 15 residues. The V and J ends lost 4 bases and 2 bases respectively, with 16 bases between them. Looked up from germline, CDR1 is SGHRS and CDR2 is YFSETQ. The CDR3 region is CASSPPGGYPYEQYF. CDR3 nucleotides: TGCGCCAGCAGCCCCCCTGGGGGGTACCCCTACGAGCAGTACTTC.

This clone was found once. The J gene is TRBJ1-1, the V gene TRBV4-2; TRBD1 might be the D (6 bases). This CDR3 has 14 residues. V dropped 3 bases and J dropped 6 bases, with 14 bases sitting between them. Germline values: CDR1 LGHNA, CDR2 YNFKEQ. CDR3 sequence reads: CASSHSWGRAEAFF. CDR3 nucleotides: TGTGCCAGCAGCCACTCTTGGGGGCGGGCTGAAGCTTTCTTT.

The J gene is TRBJ1-2, the V gene TRBV5-6, with D unresolved. Between the trimmed V and J ends, which lost 4 bases and 2 bases, there was a span of 9 bases. The CDR3 contains 13 residues. Germline values: CDR1 SGHDT, CDR2 YYEEEE. The CDR3 is CASSPAGNYGYTF. The CDR3 DNA sequence: TGTGCCAGCAGCCCCGCAGGCAACTATGGCTACACCTTC.

This chain joins TRBV19 and TRBJ2-7; a weak D match, TRBD1 (5 bases). The CDR3 is 13 residues long. V was shortened by 3 bases and J by 5 bases, with 11 bases between the two germline ends. Germline V CDR1 and CDR2: LNHDA, SQIVND (reference sequence). The CDR3 DNA reads TGTGCCAGTAGTATGGCTCAGGGCGACGAGCAGTACTTC. This encodes CASSMAQGDEQYF.

The chain links TRBV3-1 (or the pseudogene TRBV3-2) to TRBJ1-1; possibly TRBD1 for D (5 bases). From germline, CDR1 is LGHDT and CDR2 YNNKEL (reference sequence). V dropped 6 bases and J dropped 1 base, with 12 bases sitting between them. CDR3 length: 14 amino acids. Written as DNA, the CDR3 is TGTGCCAGCAGTAGAGCTCAGGGGAACACTGAAGCTTTCTTT. It is translated as CASSRAQGNTEAFF.

The genes are TRBV27 and TRBJ2-3, with D unclear. The CDR3 has 15 amino acids. V lost 7 bases, J lost 0 bases, and 14 bases lay in between. Germline V gives CDR1 MNHEY, CDR2 SMNVEV (reference sequence). The CDR3 nucleotides are TGTGCCAGCACAATTGGGCTGTCTAGCACAGATACGCAGTATTTT. This gives the protein CASTIGLSSTDTQYF.

V usage is TRBV13 and J usage is TRBJ2-1, with D possibly matching TRBD2 (6 bases). Germline-derived CDR1 and CDR2 are PRHDT and FYEKMQ (reference sequence). V lost 4 bases and J lost 7, with 17 bases in between. This CDR3 comprises 15 residues. The CDR3 here is CASSWGEGGGNEQFF. In DNA form, the CDR3 reads TGTGCCAGCAGCTGGGGCGAGGGCGGAGGGAATGAGCAGTTCTTC.

The chain has TRBV5-1 and TRBJ1-1; possibly TRBD1 for D (6 bases). This CDR3 is 14 amino acids long. V was shortened by 2 bases and J by 3 bases, with 11 bases between the two germline ends. Germline loops: CDR1 SGHRS, CDR2 YFSETQ. CDR3 DNA: TGCGCCAGCAGCTTCTCAGGGGTCTACACTGAAGCTTTCTTT. Translated, it gives CASSFSGVYTEAFF.

The gene calls are TRBV6-5 and TRBJ1-2; TRBD1 agrees at 8 bases. With 0 bases clipped from V and 6 bases from J, the junction kept 3 bases outside the gene matches. Per the germline V gene, CDR1 is MNHEY and CDR2 is SVGAGI. The CDR3 spans 14 residues. The CDR3 DNA is TGTGCCAGCAGTTACTCGACAGGGGAGGATGGCTACACCTTC. Translating gives CASSYSTGEDGYTF.

The V gene is TRBV30, the J gene TRBJ1-1, with D possibly matching TRBD1 (6 bases). Germline V CDR1 and CDR2: GTSNPN, SVGIG (reference sequence). Trimming pared 4 bases from V and 11 bases from J, leaving 20 bases between. CDR3 length equals 13 residues. The CDR3 nucleotides read TGTGCCTGGACCTCGGGGGGGGCCTTCTTGGCTTTCTTT. Its protein is CAWTSGGAFLAFF. The full variable domain, rest sourced from reference TRBV30 and TRBJ1-1, is SQTIHQWPATLVQPVGSPLSLECTVEGTSNPNLYWYRQAAGRGLQLLFYSVGIGQISSEVPQNLSASRPQDRQFILSSKKLLLSDSGFYLCAWTSGGAFLAFFGQGTRLTVV.

This chain links TRBV13 with TRBJ1-3; D remains ambiguous. Trimming cost V 4 bases and J 0 bases, with 13 bases left between them. Germline V gene lookup returns CDR1 PRHDT and CDR2 FYEKMQ (reference sequence). The CDR3 sequence is 16 residues long. CDR3 amino acids: CASSSPRSYSGNTIYF. The CDR3 nucleotides read TGTGCCAGCAGCTCCCCAAGGAGCTACTCTGGAAACACCATATATTTT.

V is TRBV19 and J is TRBJ2-7, with 9 nucleotides matching TRBD2. Germline assignment: CDR1 LNHDA and CDR2 SQIVND (reference sequence). V was clipped by 5 bases and J by 4 bases; unmatched bases: 9. This CDR3 region has 15 residues. The CDR3 DNA is TGTGCCAGTAGTTGGCGGGGGGGCCACGGGTACGAGCAGTACTTC. This translates into CASSWRGGHGYEQYF.

This sequence joins TRBV28 and TRBJ1-1; D unclear. Germline loops: CDR1 MDHEN, CDR2 SYDVKM. There are 15 residues in the CDR3. Trimming took 5 bases from V and 0 from J, leaving 13 bases between them. The CDR3 spells CASSVVSGMNTEAFF. The CDR3, as DNA: TGTGCCAGCAGTGTTGTATCGGGAATGAACACTGAAGCTTTCTTT.

The chain combines TRBV19 with TRBJ1-1; a possible D gene is TRBD1 (5 bases). From germline, CDR1 is LNHDA and CDR2 SQIVND (reference sequence). This CDR3 spans 18 amino acids. V was pared by 5 bases and J by 4 bases, with 26 bases between. The CDR3 protein is CASSFFSPSEPGFTEAFF. CDR3 in DNA: TGTGCCAGTAGTTTTTTTTCCCCTTCAGAGCCAGGGTTCACTGAAGCTTTCTTT.

The V gene is TRBV3-1 (or the pseudogene TRBV3-2), the J gene TRBJ1-5; 8 bases are a match to TRBD1. Germline V gives CDR1 LGHDT, CDR2 YNNKEL (reference sequence). This CDR3 comprises 16 residues. After removal of 4 bases from V and 2 bases from J, the junction contained 7 bases not matched to a gene. CDR3 protein: CASSLQTGEGNQPQHF. CDR3 in DNA: TGTGCCAGCAGCCTACAGACAGGGGAAGGCAATCAGCCCCAGCATTTT.

This chain links TRBV5-4 with TRBJ1-5; a weak D match, TRBD1 (5 bases). This CDR3 is built from 16 residues. Germline loops: CDR1 SGHNT, CDR2 YYREEE (reference sequence). V lost 7 bases and J lost 3, with 20 bases in between. CDR3 nucleotides: TGTGCCAGCGGGATCCCGGGACTCAAACCCAATCAGCCCCAGCATTTT. Translated, it gives CASGIPGLKPNQPQHF. The variable domain in full, completed from reference TRBV5-4 and TRBJ1-5, reads ETGVTQSPTHLIKTRGQQVTLRCSSQSGHNTVSWYQQALGQGPQFIFQYYREEENGRGNFPPRFSGLQFPNYSSELNVNALELDDSALYLCASGIPGLKPNQPQHFGDGTRLSIL.

The chain recombines TRBV12-5 with TRBJ2-2, with 7 nucleotides matching TRBD1. CDR3 length: 16 amino acids. Germline assignment: CDR1 LGHNT and CDR2 FRNRAP. Trimming cost V 5 bases and J 4 bases; bases outside gene matches: 10. In nucleotides, the CDR3 is TGTGCTAGTGGTGTCACCCAGGGGGAGAGCACCGGGGAGCTGTTTTTT. Its protein product is CASGVTQGESTGELFF. Supplemented by reference TRBV12-5 and TRBJ2-2, the full variable domain reads DARVTQTPRHKVTEMGQEVTMRCQPILGHNTVFWYRQTMMQGLELLAYFRNRAPLDDSGMPKDRFSAEMPDATLATLKIQPSEPRDSAVYFCASGVTQGESTGELFFGEGSRLTVL.

The J gene is TRBJ2-1, the V gene TRBV7-8, with TRBD2 matching over 11 bases. CDR1 is SGHVS, CDR2 FQNEAQ, per germline. Trimming at V came to 2 bases and at J to 3 bases, leaving 6 bases not matched to a gene. CDR3 length equals 17 residues. CDR3 region: CASSLSTSGGGYNEQFF. CDR3 nucleotides: TGTGCCAGCAGCTTATCCACTAGCGGGGGAGGCTACAATGAGCAGTTCTTC.